Here is one TCR beta chain with its context. The antigen is undetermined. The study sequenced TCR beta in blood CD8+ and CD4+ T cells. Matching for age and sex applied to the controls, who were healthy donors. It was with random hexamers that roughly 0.5 to 1 ug RNA was reverse transcribed. Multiplex immunoSEQ PCR targeted 54 Vbeta and 13 Jbeta TCR beta segments. TCRdb re-analysed the immunoSEQ multiplex PCR reads in MiXCR, keeping a single row per CDR3 protein. In the table there are some 190,000 distinct CDR3 sequences, over 85% of which are singletons. The V end was cut by 0 bases, the J end by 5 bases, with 19 bases between. Per the germline V gene, CDR1 is SEHNR and CDR2 is FQNEAQ (reference sequence). The CDR3 length is 17 residues. The sample originates from a study of CD8 T cells in Susac syndrome. Study-level findings and limits: It was acknowledged in the study that its TCR sequencing and HLA analysis involved a relatively small number of individuals.

The receptor was isolated from a human donor in good health. The sample comprised CD4+ T cells from PBMCs. The chain combines TRBV7-9 with TRBJ2-5; a weak D match, TRBD1 (6 bases). The CDR3, as DNA: TGTGCCAGCAGCTTAGCTCACTTATCAGGGGTTGGCGAGACCCAGTACTTC. It yields the protein CASSLAHLSGVGETQYF.